This T cell receptor beta chain emerged from a study of spatial heterogeneity in lung cancer. To note about this clonotype: Within a library made for alpha chains, this beta chain is off target, and its count is uninformative.

TCRdb passed the 5' RACE reads through MiXCR, listing each CDR3 protein once. The sample lists more than 9,000 distinct CDR3 sequences, roughly 6.4% seen once, with over 9% in the top ten. The time point here: sample taken at primary tumor resection. Whole RNA, isolated from tumor, nontumor lung or frozen PBMC, was sequenced without prior sorting. Deletions cut 0 bases from V and 0 bases from J, with 12 bases between. From germline, CDR1 is LGHNA and CDR2 YNFKEQ. CDR3 length equals 18 residues. The sequence was obtained from a male donor with early-stage non-small cell lung cancer. The starting material was normal lung tissue next to the tumor, obtained at surgery. The chain combines TRBV4-2 with TRBJ2-6; D is possibly TRBD1 (6 bases). CDR3 region: CASSQESARGSGANVLTF. The CDR3 DNA is TGTGCCAGCAGCCAAGAATCCGCCAGGGGCTCTGGGGCCAACGTCCTGACTTTC.